These T cell receptor beta chains were read from a single sample in a study of shared clonotypes between healthy human individuals. The data were produced by immunoSEQ multiplex PCR, yet TCRdb's version contains in-frame clones alone and is incomplete. The sample consists of 1.5 million to 2.5 million clones, about 95% of them appearing once. The specimen sequenced was naive CD8+ T cells sorted from blood. The receptors derive from a man younger than 35 in good health. CDR3s include the opening cysteine and the closing phenylalanine or tryptophan. Each record gives: clone size, J gene, D gene, V gene, CDR3 DNA, CDR3 protein. D genes are given only for firm matches. Expanded clones are given a class, and other clones once, few, many or no size at all.

once	TRBJ2-3	TRBD2	TRBV27	TGTGCCAGCAGTTCTCTAGCGGGAGGATTCGATACGCAGTATTTT	CASSSLAGGFDTQYF
few	TRBJ1-5	-	TRBV27	TGTGCCAGCAGTCTCAGGGATGGCAATCAGCCCCAGCATTTT	CASSLRDGNQPQHF
-	TRBJ1-2	TRBD1	TRBV5-6	TGTGCCAGCAGCCTTGAGGGACAGAGGGGCTACACCTTC	CASSLEGQRGYTF
-	TRBJ2-5	-	TRBV13	TGTGCCAGCAGCCCCGCCCCACAAGAGACCCAGTACTTC	CASSPAPQETQYF
few	TRBJ2-7	-	TRBV14	TGTGCCAGCAGCCGCCGGGACATTCGTATCGAGCAGTACTTC	CASSRRDIRIEQYF
-	TRBJ2-7	-	TRBV27	TGTGCCAGCAGTTTAAGTAGCAATCAGTGGGAGCCTCCCTACGAGCAGTACTTC	CASSLSSNQWEPPYEQYF
-	TRBJ2-7	TRBD1	TRBV28	TGTGCCAGCAGTTGGGGACAGGGATTCTCCTACGAGCAGTACTTC	CASSWGQGFSYEQYF
-	TRBJ2-4	-	TRBV21-1	TGTGCCAGCAGCAAAGAGCGGGGGCAGAGTAACATTCAGTACTTC	CASSKERGQSNIQYF
-	TRBJ1-2	-	TRBV7-9	TGTGCCAGCAGCCCTATGACAGACTACTATGGCTACACCTTC	CASSPMTDYYGYTF
-	TRBJ2-7	TRBD1	TRBV7-6	TGTGCCAGCAGCTTAGGGGTCGGGACAGGGAACGAGCAGTACTTC	CASSLGVGTGNEQYF
-	TRBJ2-5	-	TRBV27	TGTGCCAGCAGTCCTCGGGCAGGGGTGGGGCAAGAGACCCAGTACTTC	CASSPRAGVGQETQYF
-	TRBJ2-2	TRBD2	TRBV9	TGTGCCAGCAGCCCTCATCGACTAGCGGGGATGAACACCGGGGAGCTGTTTTTT	CASSPHRLAGMNTGELFF
few	TRBJ1-2	-	TRBV28	TGTGCCAGCAGCCCTGACACGGAGAACTACTATGGCTACACCTTC	CASSPDTENYYGYTF
-	TRBJ2-5	-	TRBV27	TGTGCCAGCAGTTTTCTGGCAGACCAAGAGACCCAGTACTTC	CASSFLADQETQYF
-	TRBJ2-7	-	TRBV11-2	TGTGCCAGCAGCTTTCCGGGTCTCTCCTACGAGCAGTACTTC	CASSFPGLSYEQYF
-	TRBJ2-3	-	TRBV27	TGTGCCAGCAGTTTATTACTAGCAGGGGATACGCAGTATTTT	CASSLLLAGDTQYF
-	TRBJ2-3	-	TRBV9	TGTGCCAGCAGCGTAGGACAGATGACGCAGTATTTT	CASSVGQMTQYF
once	TRBJ2-2	TRBD2	TRBV7-9	TGTGCCAGCAGCCCCGCCGGGACTAGCGGGATGGACACCGGGGAGCTGTTTTTT	CASSPAGTSGMDTGELFF
-	TRBJ2-3	TRBD2	TRBV23-1	TGCGCCAGCAGTCAATCTCCATCCGGGACTAGCCACACAGATACGCAGTATTTT	CASSQSPSGTSHTDTQYF
-	TRBJ2-1	-	TRBV5-5	TGTGCCAGCAGCTTGGAGCCCCGCTACAATGAGCAGTTCTTC	CASSLEPRYNEQFF
-	TRBJ1-6	TRBD1	TRBV6-1	TGTGCCAGCACCCCCAGGGACAGGGGGCTTTCACCCCTCCACTTT	CASTPRDRGLSPLHF
-	TRBJ2-2	-	TRBV15	TGTGCCACCAGCAGAGGACCCAACACCGGGGAGCTGTTTTTT	CATSRGPNTGELFF
-	TRBJ2-7	-	TRBV6-6	TGTGCCAGTAAAGGGCCCAGGGCATCCTACGAGCAGTACTTC	CASKGPRASYEQYF
-	TRBJ2-7	-	TRBV4-1	TGCGCCAGCAGCCAAGCCCACTCGGAAATATACGAGCAGTACTTC	CASSQAHSEIYEQYF
-	TRBJ2-7	-	TRBV6-6	TGTGCCAGCAGCCCCATGCGCCAGGGTAGCTACGAGCAGTACTTC	CASSPMRQGSYEQYF
once	TRBJ2-1	-	TRBV7-9	TGTGCCAGCAGCTTAGCGGGGACCAGACGGGATGAGCAGTTCTTC	CASSLAGTRRDEQFF
few	TRBJ1-4	TRBD1	TRBV7-9	TGTGCCAGCAGCCATGGACAGGGGAATGAAAAACTGTTTTTT	CASSHGQGNEKLFF
once	TRBJ1-2	-	TRBV29-1	TGCAGCGTTGGGACTGAACAGGCGACTCAGGGCTACACCTTC	CSVGTEQATQGYTF
-	TRBJ1-3	-	TRBV2	TGTGCCAGCAGTGAAGCGCTCGGCAGGGGCGGAAACACCATATATTTT	CASSEALGRGGNTIYF
-	TRBJ1-1	-	TRBV4-2	TGTGCCAGCAGCCCGACTCCAGTTGACAACACTGAAGCTTTCTTT	CASSPTPVDNTEAFF
once	TRBJ1-5	TRBD1	TRBV28	TGTGCCAGCACTCCCGGGGCAGGGGGAAGCGTCAATCAGCCCCAGCATTTT	CASTPGAGGSVNQPQHF
-	TRBJ2-5	-	TRBV25-1	TGTGCCAGCAGAGGGGGACAAGAGACCCAGTACTTC	CASRGGQETQYF